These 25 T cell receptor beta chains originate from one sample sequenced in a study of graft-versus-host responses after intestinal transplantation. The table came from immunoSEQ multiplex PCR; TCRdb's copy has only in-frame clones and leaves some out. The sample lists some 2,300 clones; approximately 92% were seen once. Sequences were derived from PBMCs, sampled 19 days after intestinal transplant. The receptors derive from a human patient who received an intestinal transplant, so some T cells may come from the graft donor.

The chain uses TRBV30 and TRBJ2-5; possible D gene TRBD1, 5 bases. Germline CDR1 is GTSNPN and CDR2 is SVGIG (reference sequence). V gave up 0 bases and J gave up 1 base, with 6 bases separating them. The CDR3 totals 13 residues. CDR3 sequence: CAWSVRGQETQYF. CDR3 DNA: TGTGCCTGGAGTGTAAGGGGCCAAGAGACCCAGTACTTC.

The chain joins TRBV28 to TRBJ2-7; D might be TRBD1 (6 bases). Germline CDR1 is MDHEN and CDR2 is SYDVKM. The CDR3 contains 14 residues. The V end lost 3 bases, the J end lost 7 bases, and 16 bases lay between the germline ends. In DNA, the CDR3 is TGTGCCAGCAGTTTGTTCGACAGGTTATCAGAGCAGTACTTC. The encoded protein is CASSLFDRLSEQYF.

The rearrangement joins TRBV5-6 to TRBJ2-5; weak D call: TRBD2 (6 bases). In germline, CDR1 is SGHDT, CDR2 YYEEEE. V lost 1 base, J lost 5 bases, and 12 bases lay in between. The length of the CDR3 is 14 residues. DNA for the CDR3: TGTGCCAGCAGCTTGACTAGCTATCGGGAGACCCAGTACTTC. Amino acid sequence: CASSLTSYRETQYF.

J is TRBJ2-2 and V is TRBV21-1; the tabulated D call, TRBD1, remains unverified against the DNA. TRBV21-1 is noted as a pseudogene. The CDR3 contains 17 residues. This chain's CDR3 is CASSKVDRGSLTGELFF. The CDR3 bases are TGTGCCAGCAGCAAAGTCGACAGGGGGTCCCTCACCGGGGAGCTGTTTTTT.

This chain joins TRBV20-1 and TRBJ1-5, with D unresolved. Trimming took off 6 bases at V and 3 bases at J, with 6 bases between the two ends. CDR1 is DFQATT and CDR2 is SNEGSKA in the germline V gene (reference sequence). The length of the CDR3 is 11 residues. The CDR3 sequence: CSAGNNQPQHF. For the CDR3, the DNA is TGCAGTGCCGGTAACAATCAGCCCCAGCATTTT.

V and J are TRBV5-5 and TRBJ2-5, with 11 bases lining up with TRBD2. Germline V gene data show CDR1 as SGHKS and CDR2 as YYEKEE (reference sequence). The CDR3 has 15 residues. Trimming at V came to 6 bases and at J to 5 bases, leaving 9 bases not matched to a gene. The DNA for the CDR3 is TGTGCCAGCACCTCTAGCGGGGGGCCAGGGGAGACCCAGTACTTC. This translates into CASTSSGGPGETQYF.

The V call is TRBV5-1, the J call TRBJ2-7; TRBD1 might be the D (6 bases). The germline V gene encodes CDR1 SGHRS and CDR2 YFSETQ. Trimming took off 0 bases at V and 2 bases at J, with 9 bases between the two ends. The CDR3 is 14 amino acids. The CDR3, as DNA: TGCGCCAGCAGCTTGGCCGGGACAACCTACGAGCAGTACTTC. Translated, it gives CASSLAGTTYEQYF.

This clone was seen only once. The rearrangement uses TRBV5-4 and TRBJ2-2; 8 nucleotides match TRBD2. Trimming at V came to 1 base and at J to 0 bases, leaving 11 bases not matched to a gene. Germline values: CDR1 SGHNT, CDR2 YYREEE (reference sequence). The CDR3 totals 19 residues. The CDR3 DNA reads TGTGCCAGCAGCTTGCTCCTAGCGGGTTCGTTCGCGAACACCGGGGAGCTGTTTTTT. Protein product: CASSLLLAGSFANTGELFF.

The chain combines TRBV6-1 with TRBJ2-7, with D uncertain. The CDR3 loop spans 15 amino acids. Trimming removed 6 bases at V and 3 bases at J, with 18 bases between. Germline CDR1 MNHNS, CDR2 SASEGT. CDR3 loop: CASSSLEGQVYEQYF. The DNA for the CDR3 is TGTGCCAGCAGCAGTTTAGAAGGCCAGGTCTACGAGCAGTACTTC.

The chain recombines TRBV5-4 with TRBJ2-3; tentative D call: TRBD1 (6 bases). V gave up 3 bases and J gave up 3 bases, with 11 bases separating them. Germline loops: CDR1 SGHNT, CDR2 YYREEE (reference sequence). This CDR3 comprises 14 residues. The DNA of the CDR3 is TGTGCCAGCAGCTGGGAACAGGGAACAGATACGCAGTATTTT. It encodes CASSWEQGTDTQYF. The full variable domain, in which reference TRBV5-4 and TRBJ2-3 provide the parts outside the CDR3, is ETGVTQSPTHLIKTRGQQVTLRCSSQSGHNTVSWYQQALGQGPQFIFQYYREEENGRGNFPPRFSGLQFPNYSSELNVNALELDDSALYLCASSWEQGTDTQYFGPGTRLTVL.

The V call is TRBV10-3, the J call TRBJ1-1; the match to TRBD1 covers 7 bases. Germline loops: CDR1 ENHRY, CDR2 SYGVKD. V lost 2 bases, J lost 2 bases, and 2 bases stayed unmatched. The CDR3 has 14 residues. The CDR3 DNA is TGTGCCATCAGTGAGGGGGACAGTAACACTGAAGCTTTCTTT. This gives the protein CAISEGDSNTEAFF.

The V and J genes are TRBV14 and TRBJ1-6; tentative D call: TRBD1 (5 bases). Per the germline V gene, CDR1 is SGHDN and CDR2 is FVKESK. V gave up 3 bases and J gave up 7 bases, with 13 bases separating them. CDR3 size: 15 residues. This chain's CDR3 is CASSQQGPPNSPLHF. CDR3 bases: TGTGCCAGCAGCCAGCAGGGTCCCCCAAATTCACCCCTCCACTTT.

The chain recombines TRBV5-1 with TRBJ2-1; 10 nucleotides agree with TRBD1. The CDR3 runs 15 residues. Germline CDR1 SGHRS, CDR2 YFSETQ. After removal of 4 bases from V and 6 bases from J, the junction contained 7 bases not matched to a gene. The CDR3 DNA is TGCGCCAGCAGCCGGGGGGACAGGGGAACCAATGAGCAGTTCTTC. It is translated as CASSRGDRGTNEQFF. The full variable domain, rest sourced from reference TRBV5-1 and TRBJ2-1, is KAGVTQTPRYLIKTRGQQVTLSCSPISGHRSVSWYQQTPGQGLQFLFEYFSETQRNKGNFPGRFSGRQFSNSRSEMNVSTLELGDSALYLCASSRGDRGTNEQFFGPGTRLTVL.

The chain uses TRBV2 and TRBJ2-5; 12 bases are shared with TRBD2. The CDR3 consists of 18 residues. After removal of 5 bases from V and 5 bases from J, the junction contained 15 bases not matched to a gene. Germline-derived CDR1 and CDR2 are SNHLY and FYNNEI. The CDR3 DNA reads TGTGCCAGCAGTCCAACCGTTCTTCTAGCGGGGGGGAGGGAGACCCAGTACTTC. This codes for CASSPTVLLAGGRETQYF.

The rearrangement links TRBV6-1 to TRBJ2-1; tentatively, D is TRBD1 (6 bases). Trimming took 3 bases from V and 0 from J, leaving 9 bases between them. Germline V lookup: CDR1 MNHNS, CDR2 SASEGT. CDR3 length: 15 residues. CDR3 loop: CASSDGQNSYNEQFF. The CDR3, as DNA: TGTGCCAGCAGTGATGGACAGAACTCCTACAATGAGCAGTTCTTC.

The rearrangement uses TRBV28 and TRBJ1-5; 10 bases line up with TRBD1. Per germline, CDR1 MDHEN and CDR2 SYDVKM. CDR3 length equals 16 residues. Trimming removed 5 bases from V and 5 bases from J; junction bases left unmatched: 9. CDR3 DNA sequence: TGTGCCAGCAGTCCCCGGGACAGGGGCTGGCATCAGCCCCAGCATTTT. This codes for CASSPRDRGWHQPQHF.

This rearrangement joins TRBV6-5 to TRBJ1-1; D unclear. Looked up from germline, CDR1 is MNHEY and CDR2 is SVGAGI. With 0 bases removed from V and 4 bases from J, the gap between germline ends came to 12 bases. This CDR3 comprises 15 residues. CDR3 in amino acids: CASSYSPGRVTEAFF. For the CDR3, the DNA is TGTGCCAGCAGTTACTCGCCGGGGAGGGTCACTGAAGCTTTCTTT.

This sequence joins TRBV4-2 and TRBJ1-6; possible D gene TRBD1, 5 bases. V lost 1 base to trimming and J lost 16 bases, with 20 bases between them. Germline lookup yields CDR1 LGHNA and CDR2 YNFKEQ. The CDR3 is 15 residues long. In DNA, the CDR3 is TGTGCCAGCAGCCAAGTATCCAGGGAGGGGCAGAATCTCCACTTT. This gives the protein CASSQVSREGQNLHF.

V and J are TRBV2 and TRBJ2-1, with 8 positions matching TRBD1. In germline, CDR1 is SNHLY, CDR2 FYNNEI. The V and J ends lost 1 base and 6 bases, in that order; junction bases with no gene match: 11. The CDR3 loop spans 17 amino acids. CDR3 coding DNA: TGTGCCAGCAGTGAAGAAGGGGGTCAGGGGGCGCGCAATGAGCAGTTCTTC. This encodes CASSEEGGQGARNEQFF. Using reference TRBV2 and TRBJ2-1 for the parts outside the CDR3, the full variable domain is EPEVTQTPSHQVTQMGQEVILRCVPISNHLYFYWYRQILGQKVEFLVSFYNNEISEKSEIFDDQFSVERPDGSNFTLKIRSTKLEDSAMYFCASSEEGGQGARNEQFFGPGTRLTVL.

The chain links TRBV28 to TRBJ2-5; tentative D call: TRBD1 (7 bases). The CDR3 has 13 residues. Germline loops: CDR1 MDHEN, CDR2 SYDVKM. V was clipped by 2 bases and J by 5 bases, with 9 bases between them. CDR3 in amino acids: CASSLPGGETQYF. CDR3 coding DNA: TGTGCCAGCAGTTTACCAGGGGGGGAGACCCAGTACTTC.

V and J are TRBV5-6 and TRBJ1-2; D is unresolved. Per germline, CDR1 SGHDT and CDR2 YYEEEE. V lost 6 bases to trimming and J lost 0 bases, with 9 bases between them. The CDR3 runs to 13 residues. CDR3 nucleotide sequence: TGTGCCAGCACCCCGAGGACTAACTATGGCTACACCTTC. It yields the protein CASTPRTNYGYTF.

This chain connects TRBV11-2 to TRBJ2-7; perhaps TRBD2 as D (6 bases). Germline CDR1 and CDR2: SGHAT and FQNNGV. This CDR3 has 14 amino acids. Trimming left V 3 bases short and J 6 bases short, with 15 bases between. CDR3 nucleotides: TGTGCCAGCAGCTTGCGAGCGCGGGGTTCCGAGCAGTACTTC. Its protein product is CASSLRARGSEQYF.

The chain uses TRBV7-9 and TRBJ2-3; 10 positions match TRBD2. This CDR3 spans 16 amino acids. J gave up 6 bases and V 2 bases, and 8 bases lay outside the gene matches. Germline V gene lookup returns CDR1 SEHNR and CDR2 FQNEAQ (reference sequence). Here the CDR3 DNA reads TGTGCCAGCAGCTTAAGCGAGCGGGAGGGCCTGGATACGCAGTATTTT. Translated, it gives CASSLSEREGLDTQYF.

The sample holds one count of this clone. The DNA of the CDR3 is TGCGCCAGCAGCTCGCGACAGGGTGGTGAAAAACTGTTTTTT. This gives the protein CASSSRQGGEKLFF. This chain connects TRBV5-1 to TRBJ1-4; 7 bases are shared with TRBD1. V dropped 3 bases and J dropped 7; count of bases not matched to a gene: 6. CDR1 and CDR2 (germline): SGHRS, YFSETQ. This CDR3 is 14 amino acids long.

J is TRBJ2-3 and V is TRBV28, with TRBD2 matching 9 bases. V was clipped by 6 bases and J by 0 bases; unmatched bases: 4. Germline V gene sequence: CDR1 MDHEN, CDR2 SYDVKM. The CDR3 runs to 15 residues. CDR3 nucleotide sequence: TGTGCCAGCAGCTGGACTAGCGTTAGCACAGATACGCAGTATTTT. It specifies CASSWTSVSTDTQYF.